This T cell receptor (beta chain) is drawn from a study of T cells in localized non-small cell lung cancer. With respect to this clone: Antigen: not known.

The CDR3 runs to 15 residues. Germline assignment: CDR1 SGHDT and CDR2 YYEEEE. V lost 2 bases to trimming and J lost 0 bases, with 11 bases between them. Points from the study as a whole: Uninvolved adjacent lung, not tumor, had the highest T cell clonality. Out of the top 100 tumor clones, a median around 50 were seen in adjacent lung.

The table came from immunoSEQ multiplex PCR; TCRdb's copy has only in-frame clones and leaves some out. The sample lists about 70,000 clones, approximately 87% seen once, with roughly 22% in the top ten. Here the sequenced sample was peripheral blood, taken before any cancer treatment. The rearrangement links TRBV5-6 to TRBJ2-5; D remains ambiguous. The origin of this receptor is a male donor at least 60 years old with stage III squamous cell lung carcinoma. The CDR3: CASSFGPADQETQYF. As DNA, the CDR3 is TGTGCCAGCAGCTTCGGGCCGGCAGACCAAGAGACCCAGTACTTC.